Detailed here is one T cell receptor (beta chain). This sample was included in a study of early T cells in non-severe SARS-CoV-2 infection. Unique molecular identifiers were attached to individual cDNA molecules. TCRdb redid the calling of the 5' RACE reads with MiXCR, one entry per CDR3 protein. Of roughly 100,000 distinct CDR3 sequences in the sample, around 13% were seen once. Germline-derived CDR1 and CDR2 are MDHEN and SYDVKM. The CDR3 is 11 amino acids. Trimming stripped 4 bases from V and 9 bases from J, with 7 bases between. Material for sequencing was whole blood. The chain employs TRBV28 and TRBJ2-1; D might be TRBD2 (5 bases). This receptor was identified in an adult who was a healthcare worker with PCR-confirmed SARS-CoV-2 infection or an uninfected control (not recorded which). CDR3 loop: CASSWESEQFF. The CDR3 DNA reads TGTGCCAGCAGTTGGGAGAGTGAGCAGTTCTTC.